The 24 T cell receptor beta chains listed next were all sequenced from one sample in a study of radiation and T cells in renal cell carcinoma. Sample time point: blood 2 weeks post-SBRT. Indicated treatment: 15 Gy SBRT to primary tumor, nephrectomy 4 weeks later. The repertoire was sequenced with immunoSEQ multiplex PCR; TCRdb's copy has only in-frame clones and lacks some. The sample holds around 75,000 clones, roughly 80% seen once. The sample was blood, taken from a patient whose treatment included radiotherapy and nephrectomy. The source of these receptors is a man aged 60 to 75 with renal cell carcinoma.

The V call is TRBV10-1, the J call TRBJ2-3; a possible D gene is TRBD1 (5 bases). The ends were cut back, 3 bases at V and 4 bases at J, with 8 bases in the middle. Germline V gene sequence: CDR1 WNHNN, CDR2 SYGVQD (reference sequence). This CDR3 comprises 13 residues. The CDR3, as DNA: TGCGCCAGCAGTGATAGGGGTTCAGATACGCAGTATTTT. The encoded protein is CASSDRGSDTQYF.

The rearrangement uses TRBV5-5 and TRBJ2-7; possible D gene TRBD1, 5 bases. The CDR3 is 15 residues long. The ends were cut back, 3 bases at V and 0 bases at J, with 13 bases in the middle. In germline, CDR1 is SGHKS, CDR2 YYEKEE (reference sequence). The CDR3 DNA is TGTGCCAGCAGCTCCAGACAGTGGGTCTCCTACGAGCAGTACTTC. Translated, it gives CASSSRQWVSYEQYF. The variable domain in full, with the rest retrieved from reference TRBV5-5 and TRBJ2-7, is DAGVTQSPTHLIKTRGQQVTLRCSPISGHKSVSWYQQVLGQGPQFIFQYYEKEERGRGNFPDRFSARQFPNYSSELNVNALLLGDSALYLCASSSRQWVSYEQYFGPGTRLTVT.

The rearrangement uses TRBV7-2 and TRBJ2-7; the D is unclear. Germline values: CDR1 SGHTA, CDR2 FQGNSA. The CDR3 has 16 residues. Trimming removed 1 base at V and 5 bases at J, with 18 bases between. CDR3 loop: CASSLEPLLGSNEQYF. The CDR3 DNA sequence: TGTGCCAGCAGCTTAGAACCCCTGTTAGGTTCCAACGAGCAGTACTTC.

This clone appeared a single time. The chain links TRBV29-1 to TRBJ1-1, with D hard to call. CDR3 size: 12 residues. V was pared by 7 bases and J by 3 bases, with 12 bases between. Germline V lookup: CDR1 SQVTM, CDR2 ANQGSEA. The CDR3 reads CSGGSMDTEAFF. The CDR3 coding sequence is TGCAGCGGGGGTAGCATGGACACTGAAGCTTTCTTT.

The rearrangement uses TRBV10-2 and TRBJ1-4; a weak D match, TRBD1 (5 bases). Trimming took off 6 bases at V and 1 base at J, with 9 bases between the two ends. The germline V gene has CDR1 WSHSY and CDR2 SAAADI. This CDR3 comprises 14 residues. CDR3 in DNA: TGCGCCAGCAGAGGGACCGAAACTAATGAAAAACTGTTTTTT. It specifies CASRGTETNEKLFF.

This chain joins TRBV27 and TRBJ2-7, with TRBD2 matching over 9 bases. Germline loops: CDR1 MNHEY, CDR2 SMNVEV (reference sequence). The CDR3 is made up of 15 amino acids. J gave up 3 bases and V 6 bases, and 9 bases lay outside the gene matches. The CDR3 coding sequence is TGTGCCAGCAGCCTGGGACTAGCCGTCGGCTACGAGCAGTACTTC. It is translated as CASSLGLAVGYEQYF.

V gene TRBV5-1 combines with J gene TRBJ2-1; 7 positions match TRBD2. Germline CDR1 and CDR2: SGHRS and YFSETQ. This CDR3 spans 15 amino acids. The V and J ends lost 6 bases and 2 bases, in that order; junction bases with no gene match: 8. CDR3 coding DNA: TGCGCCAGCAATTCGGCTAGCGGAGCCTACAATGAGCAGTTCTTC. Translation: CASNSASGAYNEQFF.

Only one count was recorded for this clone. The chain couples TRBV19 to TRBJ2-6, with TRBD1 identical over 8 bases. This CDR3 comprises 15 residues. Germline assignment: CDR1 LNHDA and CDR2 SQIVND (reference sequence). J lost 4 bases, V lost 6 bases, and 5 bases had no gene match. The CDR3 coding sequence is TGTGCCAGTAGGGACAGGGTCGCGGGGGCCAACGTCCTGACTTTC. Translation: CASRDRVAGANVLTF.

This clone was picked up a small number of times. This chain connects TRBV6-6 to TRBJ2-7; TRBD2 aligns across 11 bases. Trimming at V came to 2 bases and at J to 3 bases, leaving 0 bases not matched to a gene. Germline V gene lookup returns CDR1 MNHNY and CDR2 SVGAGI (reference sequence). The CDR3 is made up of 14 amino acids. The CDR3 here is CASSYGTSGYEQYF. The CDR3 region has the DNA TGTGCCAGCAGTTACGGGACTAGCGGCTACGAGCAGTACTTC.

This chain joins TRBV7-9 and TRBJ1-1; TRBD1 aligns across 7 bases. Germline V CDR1 and CDR2: SEHNR, FQNEAQ (reference sequence). CDR3 length equals 13 residues. V lost 6 bases and J lost 4; bases outside the gene matches: 5. The CDR3 loop reads CASSPTGSTEAFF. The CDR3 DNA reads TGTGCCAGCAGTCCGACAGGGTCCACTGAAGCTTTCTTT.

This chain uses TRBV6-1 with TRBJ1-4; tentative D call: TRBD1 (5 bases). Per the germline V gene, CDR1 is MNHNS and CDR2 is SASEGT. The CDR3 is 17 amino acids. V shed 1 base and J shed 4 bases, with 16 bases lying between them. CDR3: CASSEEGGGADNEKLFF. The CDR3 coding sequence is TGTGCCAGCAGTGAAGAAGGAGGAGGGGCGGATAATGAAAAACTGTTTTTT.

This chain joins TRBV28 and TRBJ2-7; TRBD1 matches at 9 bases. Germline V gene sequence: CDR1 MDHEN, CDR2 SYDVKM. The ends lost 2 bases at V and 5 bases at J; junction bases unmatched: 7. The CDR3 sequence is 15 residues long. CDR3 sequence: CASSLMGTGLHEQYF. The CDR3 nucleotides read TGTGCCAGCAGTTTAATGGGGACAGGGCTACACGAGCAGTACTTC.

This clone appeared once. The V and J genes are TRBV6-5 and TRBJ2-1; D is uncertain. V was pared by 5 bases and J by 8 bases, with 7 bases between. This CDR3 contains 11 residues. Germline CDR1 reads MNHEY; CDR2 reads SVGAGI. Written as DNA, the CDR3 is TGTGCCAGCAGTCCGGGCTATGAGCAGTTCTTC. Amino acids: CASSPGYEQFF.

This chain links TRBV28 with TRBJ1-1; TRBD1 might be the D (6 bases). CDR1 and CDR2 from the germline V gene are MDHEN and SYDVKM. V lost 2 bases to trimming and J lost 6 bases, with 16 bases between them. The CDR3 covers 15 residues. CDR3 in amino acids: CASSLRTGRFSEAFF. The CDR3 DNA is TGTGCCAGCAGTTTACGCACAGGGAGGTTCTCTGAAGCTTTCTTT.

This chain links TRBV14 with TRBJ2-3; the D gene is possibly TRBD2 (6 bases). Looked up from germline, CDR1 is SGHDN and CDR2 is FVKESK. The V gene lost 0 bases and the J gene lost 8 bases, with 12 bases spanning the gap. This CDR3 comprises 14 residues. The CDR3 region has the DNA TGTGCCAGCAGCCAAGATTGGCGGGGTTTTACGCAGTATTTT. Its translation: CASSQDWRGFTQYF.

V usage is TRBV19 and J usage is TRBJ1-1; D is perhaps TRBD1 (6 bases). The V and J ends lost 3 bases and 5 bases respectively, with 13 bases between them. The CDR3 has 14 residues. Germline V gives CDR1 LNHDA, CDR2 SQIVND (reference sequence). The CDR3 region has the DNA TGTGCCAGTAGTATTAAACAGGGAGGGACTGAAGCTTTCTTT. This translates into CASSIKQGGTEAFF.

This clone was recorded once. This chain connects TRBV7-6 to TRBJ2-2; possible D gene TRBD2, 6 bases. Between the trimmed V and J ends, which lost 1 base and 0 bases, there was a span of 9 bases. The CDR3 length is 16 residues. The germline V gene encodes CDR1 SGHVS and CDR2 FNYEAQ. This chain's CDR3 is CASSLVSGPNTGELFF. The CDR3 coding sequence is TGTGCCAGCAGCTTAGTTAGCGGTCCGAACACCGGGGAGCTGTTTTTT.

The chain uses TRBV19 and TRBJ2-5; TRBD2 is a possible D gene (7 bases). The CDR3 sequence is 14 residues long. Between the trimmed V and J ends, which lost 4 bases and 3 bases, there was a span of 12 bases. The germline V gene has CDR1 LNHDA and CDR2 SQIVND (reference sequence). CDR3 DNA sequence: TGTGCCAGTAGTAGAACAGGGAGGGAAGAGACCCAGTACTTC. This translates into CASSRTGREETQYF.

This clone was seen once. The rearrangement uses TRBV10-3 and TRBJ2-7; D is possibly TRBD1 (6 bases). The CDR3 spans 13 residues. V lost 5 bases and J lost 3, with 11 bases in between. Germline lookup yields CDR1 ENHRY and CDR2 SYGVKD. CDR3 in DNA: TGTGCCATCAGTCGGGACAACTTCTACGAGCAGTACTTC. Translation: CAISRDNFYEQYF.

This clone was counted a single time. This chain joins TRBV7-6 and TRBJ2-3; D possibly corresponds to TRBD2 (5 bases). CDR3 size: 14 residues. V was shortened by 1 base and J by 0 bases, with 5 bases between the two germline ends. CDR1 SGHVS and CDR2 FNYEAQ come from the germline V gene. In nucleotides, the CDR3 is TGTGCCAGCAGCTTAGGGACTAGCACAGATACGCAGTATTTT. Its translation is CASSLGTSTDTQYF.

The V call is TRBV9, the J call TRBJ2-7, with 7 bases lining up with TRBD2. V trimming: 0 bases; J trimming: 2 bases; junction bases outside the gene matches: 5. Germline V gives CDR1 SGDLS, CDR2 YYNGEE. This CDR3 has 15 amino acids. The CDR3 DNA sequence: TGTGCCAGCAGCGTAGGGGGACTACCTACCTACGAGCAGTACTTC. Translated, it gives CASSVGGLPTYEQYF.

This chain uses TRBV25-1 with TRBJ2-4; weak D call: TRBD2 (5 bases). Per germline, CDR1 MGHDK and CDR2 SYGVNS. This CDR3 has 14 residues. Trimming took 2 bases from V and 1 from J, leaving 6 bases between them. CDR3: CASSEPGAKNIQYF. Here the CDR3 DNA reads TGTGCCAGCAGTGAACCGGGGGCCAAAAACATTCAGTACTTC.

The chain has TRBV6-6 and TRBJ2-7, with no clear D. Between the trimmed V and J ends, which lost 2 bases and 2 bases, there was a span of 7 bases. From germline, CDR1 is MNHNY and CDR2 SVGAGI (reference sequence). This CDR3 is built from 13 residues. The chain's CDR3 is CASSYGQTYEQYF. In nucleotides, the CDR3 is TGTGCCAGCAGTTACGGCCAGACCTACGAGCAGTACTTC.

The chain is built from TRBV5-5 and TRBJ2-1, with D perhaps TRBD1 or TRBD2 (5 bases each). The CDR3 runs to 14 residues. V was trimmed by 0 bases and J by 9 bases, leaving 13 bases between them. CDR1 and CDR2 from the germline V gene are SGHKS and YYEKEE (reference sequence). The CDR3 loop is CASSLGSPGSEQFF. CDR3 in DNA: TGTGCCAGCAGCTTGGGGTCCCCAGGGAGTGAGCAGTTCTTC.